A single sample is the source of the 5 T cell receptor beta chains below, sequenced in a study of early T cells in non-severe SARS-CoV-2 infection. TCRdb reprocessed the 5' RACE reads with MiXCR, giving one entry per CDR3 protein. Of approximately 76,000 distinct CDR3 sequences listed, roughly an eighth are singletons. Sequenced material: whole blood. The receptors were sampled from an adult who was a healthcare worker with PCR-confirmed SARS-CoV-2 infection or an uninfected control (not recorded which).

This clonotype appeared many times. The chain uses TRBV7-6 and TRBJ2-7; 11 positions agree with TRBD2. CDR3 size: 17 residues. V lost 4 bases and J lost 2; bases outside the gene matches: 10. Germline CDR1 and CDR2: SGHVS and FNYEAQ. CDR3 amino acids: CASSSAPGTSGTYEQYF. DNA for the CDR3: TGTGCCAGCAGCTCGGCCCCGGGGACTAGCGGTACCTACGAGCAGTACTTC.

The sample holds many counts of this clonotype. The rearrangement uses TRBV20-1 and TRBJ2-1; maybe TRBD2 (6 bases). The length of the CDR3 is 13 residues. Trimming stripped 5 bases from V and 3 bases from J, with 11 bases between. Germline CDR1 reads DFQATT; CDR2 reads SNEGSKA (reference sequence). CDR3 region: CSARDSFYNEQFF. DNA for the CDR3: TGCAGTGCTCGGGACTCCTTCTACAATGAGCAGTTCTTC.

This chain joins TRBV5-1 and TRBJ2-1; D call uncertain. The CDR3 is 14 amino acids. Looked up from germline, CDR1 is SGHRS and CDR2 is YFSETQ. Trimming removed 1 base at V and 6 bases at J, with 11 bases between. This CDR3 reads CASSLRSSCNEQFF. The DNA of the CDR3 is TGCGCCAGCAGCTTGAGAAGTAGTTGCAATGAGCAGTTCTTC. Complete variable domain (other parts from reference TRBV5-1 and TRBJ2-1): KAGVTQTPRYLIKTRGQQVTLSCSPISGHRSVSWYQQTPGQGLQFLFEYFSETQRNKGNFPGRFSGRQFSNSRSEMNVSTLELGDSALYLCASSLRSSCNEQFFGPGTRLTVL.

The table lists this clonotype with many counts. V gene TRBV3-1 combines with J gene TRBJ2-7; the match to TRBD2 covers 7 bases. The CDR3 has 15 amino acids. J was trimmed by 3 bases and V by 4 bases; bases with no gene match: 9. Germline CDR1 and CDR2: LGHDT and YNNKEL (reference sequence). CDR3 region: CASSPGTPGGYEQYF. The CDR3 DNA reads TGTGCCAGCAGCCCCGGGACCCCGGGGGGCTACGAGCAGTACTTC.

This clonotype came up many times. This chain joins TRBV28 and TRBJ2-7, with a weak D call TRBD1 (8 bases). The V gene's germline CDR1 is MDHEN and CDR2 SYDVKM. With 10 bases removed from V and 2 bases from J, the gap between germline ends came to 18 bases. There are 14 residues in the CDR3. CDR3 amino acids: CATQGASGAYEQYF. CDR3 DNA: TGTGCCACCCAGGGGGCTAGCGGAGCCTACGAGCAGTACTTC. Drawing the rest from reference TRBV28 and TRBJ2-7, the complete variable domain is DVKVTQSSRYLVKRTGEKVFLECVQDMDHENMFWYRQDPGLGLRLIYFSYDVKMKEKGDIPEGYSVSREKKERFSLILESASTNQTSMYLCATQGASGAYEQYFGPGTRLTVT.